This T cell receptor beta chain originates from a study of early T cells in non-severe SARS-CoV-2 infection. This clonotype was detected ten times or more. Individual cDNA molecules were tagged with unique molecular identifiers. TCRdb reprocessed the 5' RACE reads with MiXCR, giving one entry per CDR3 protein. The sample shows 25,000 to 35,000 distinct CDR3 sequences, roughly 7.2% of them seen only once. Germline V gene lookup returns CDR1 DFQATT and CDR2 SNEGSKA (reference sequence). The CDR3 has 18 residues. With 3 bases removed from V and 6 bases from J, the gap between germline ends came to 30 bases.

The chain employs TRBV20-1 and TRBJ2-7, with D tentatively TRBD1 (7 bases). The receptor was isolated from an adult who was a healthcare worker with PCR-confirmed SARS-CoV-2 infection or an uninfected control (not recorded which). The sequencing input was whole blood. The CDR3 sequence is CSASPRARGRQGGGEQYF. The DNA for the CDR3 is TGCAGTGCTAGCCCAAGAGCCAGAGGTCGGCAGGGGGGAGGCGAGCAGTACTTC.